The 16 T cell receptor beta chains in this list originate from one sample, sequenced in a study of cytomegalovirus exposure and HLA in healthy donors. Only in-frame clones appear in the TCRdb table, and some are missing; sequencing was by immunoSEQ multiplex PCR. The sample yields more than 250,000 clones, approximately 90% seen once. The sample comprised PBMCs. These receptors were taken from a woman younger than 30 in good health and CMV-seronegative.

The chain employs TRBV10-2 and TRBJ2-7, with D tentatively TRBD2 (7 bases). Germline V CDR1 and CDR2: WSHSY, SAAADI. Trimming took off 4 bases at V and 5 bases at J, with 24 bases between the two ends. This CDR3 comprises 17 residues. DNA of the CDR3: TGCGCCAGCAGTGGGAGGGGGGGGTCTGATTTAGGGGACGAGCAGTACTTC. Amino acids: CASSGRGGSDLGDEQYF.

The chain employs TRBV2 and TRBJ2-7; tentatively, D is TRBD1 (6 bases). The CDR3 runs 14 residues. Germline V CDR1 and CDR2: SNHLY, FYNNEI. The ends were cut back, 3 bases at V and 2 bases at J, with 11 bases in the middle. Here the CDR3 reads CASSEAGVTYEQYF. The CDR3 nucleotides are TGTGCCAGCAGTGAGGCAGGGGTGACCTACGAGCAGTACTTC.

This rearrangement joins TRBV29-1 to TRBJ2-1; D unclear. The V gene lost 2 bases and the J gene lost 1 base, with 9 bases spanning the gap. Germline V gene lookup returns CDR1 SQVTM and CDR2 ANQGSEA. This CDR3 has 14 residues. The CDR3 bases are TGCAGCGTTGAAAAAGCAATATCCTACAATGAGCAGTTCTTC. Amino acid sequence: CSVEKAISYNEQFF.

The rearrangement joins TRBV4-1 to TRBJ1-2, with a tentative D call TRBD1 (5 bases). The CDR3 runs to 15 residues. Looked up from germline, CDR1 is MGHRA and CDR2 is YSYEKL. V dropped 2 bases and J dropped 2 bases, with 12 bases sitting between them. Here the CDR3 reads CASSQPGGVNYGYTF. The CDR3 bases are TGCGCCAGCAGCCAACCTGGGGGGGTAAACTATGGCTACACCTTC.

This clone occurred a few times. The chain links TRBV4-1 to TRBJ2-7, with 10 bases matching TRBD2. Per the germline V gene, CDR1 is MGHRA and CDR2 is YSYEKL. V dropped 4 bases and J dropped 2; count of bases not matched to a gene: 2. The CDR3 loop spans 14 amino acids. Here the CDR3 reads CASSPSGSTYEQYF. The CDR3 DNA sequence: TGCGCCAGCAGCCCTAGCGGGAGCACCTACGAGCAGTACTTC.

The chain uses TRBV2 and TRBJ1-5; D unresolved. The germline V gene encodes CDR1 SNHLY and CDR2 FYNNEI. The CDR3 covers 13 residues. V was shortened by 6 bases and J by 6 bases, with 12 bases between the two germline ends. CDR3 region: CASRNLVSQPQHF. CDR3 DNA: TGTGCCAGCAGGAATCTTGTTAGTCAGCCCCAGCATTTT.

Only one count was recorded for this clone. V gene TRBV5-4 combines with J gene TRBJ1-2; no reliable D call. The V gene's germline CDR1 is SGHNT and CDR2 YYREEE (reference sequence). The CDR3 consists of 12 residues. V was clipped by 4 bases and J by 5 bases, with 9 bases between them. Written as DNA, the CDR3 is TGTGCCAGCAGCCCCCCGGGTTATGGCTACACCTTC. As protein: CASSPPGYGYTF.

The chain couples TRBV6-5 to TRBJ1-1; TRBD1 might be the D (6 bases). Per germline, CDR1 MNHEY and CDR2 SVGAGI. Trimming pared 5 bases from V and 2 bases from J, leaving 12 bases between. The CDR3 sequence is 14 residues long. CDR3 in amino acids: CASSPTGANTEAFF. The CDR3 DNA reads TGTGCCAGCAGTCCGACAGGAGCCAACACTGAAGCTTTCTTT.

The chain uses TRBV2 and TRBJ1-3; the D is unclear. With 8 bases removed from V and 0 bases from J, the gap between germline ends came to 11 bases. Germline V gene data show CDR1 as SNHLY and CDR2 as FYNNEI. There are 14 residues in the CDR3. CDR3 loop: CASFEGLSGNTIYF. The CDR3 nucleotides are TGTGCCAGCTTCGAGGGTCTCTCTGGAAACACCATATATTTT.

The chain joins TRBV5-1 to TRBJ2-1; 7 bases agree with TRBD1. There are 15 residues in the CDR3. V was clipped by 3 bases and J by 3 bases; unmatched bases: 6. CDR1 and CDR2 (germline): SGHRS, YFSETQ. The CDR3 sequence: CASSSQGVYYNEQFF. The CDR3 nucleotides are TGCGCCAGCAGCTCCCAGGGGGTTTACTACAATGAGCAGTTCTTC.

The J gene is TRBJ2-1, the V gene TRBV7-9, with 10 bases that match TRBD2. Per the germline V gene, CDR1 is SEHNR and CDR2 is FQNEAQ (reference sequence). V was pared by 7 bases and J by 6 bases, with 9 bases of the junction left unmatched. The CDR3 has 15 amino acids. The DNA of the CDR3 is TGTGCCAGCACTCCGGGGACTAGCGATCTCAATGAGCAGTTCTTC. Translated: CASTPGTSDLNEQFF.

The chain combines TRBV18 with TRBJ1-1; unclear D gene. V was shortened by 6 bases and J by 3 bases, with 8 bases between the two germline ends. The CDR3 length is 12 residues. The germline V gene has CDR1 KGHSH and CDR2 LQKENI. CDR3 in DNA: TGTGCCAGCTCCGAGGCGGACACTGAAGCTTTCTTT. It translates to CASSEADTEAFF.

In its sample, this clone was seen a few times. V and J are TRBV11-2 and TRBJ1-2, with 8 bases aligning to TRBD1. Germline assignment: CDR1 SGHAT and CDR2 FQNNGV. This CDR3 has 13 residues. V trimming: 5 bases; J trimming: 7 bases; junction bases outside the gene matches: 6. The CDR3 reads CASSPQDRAGYTF. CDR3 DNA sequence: TGTGCCAGCAGCCCGCAGGACAGGGCTGGCTACACCTTC.

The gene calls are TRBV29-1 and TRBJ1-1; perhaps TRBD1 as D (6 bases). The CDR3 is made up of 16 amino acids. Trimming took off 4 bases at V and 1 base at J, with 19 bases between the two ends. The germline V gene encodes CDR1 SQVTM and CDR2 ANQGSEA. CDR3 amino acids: CSVGLATGHTNTEAFF. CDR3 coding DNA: TGCAGCGTTGGACTAGCTACGGGACATACGAACACTGAAGCTTTCTTT.

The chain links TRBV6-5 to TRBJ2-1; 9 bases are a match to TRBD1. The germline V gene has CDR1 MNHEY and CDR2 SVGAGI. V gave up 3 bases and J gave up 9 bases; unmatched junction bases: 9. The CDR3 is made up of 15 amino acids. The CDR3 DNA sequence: TGTGCCAGCAGTTATCGCGGGACAGGGAAAGGTGAGCAGTTCTTC. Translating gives CASSYRGTGKGEQFF.

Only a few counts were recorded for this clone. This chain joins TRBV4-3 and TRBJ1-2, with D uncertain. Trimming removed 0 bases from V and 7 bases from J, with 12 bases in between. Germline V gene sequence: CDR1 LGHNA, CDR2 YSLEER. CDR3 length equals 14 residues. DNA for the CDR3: TGCGCCAGCAGCCAAGATCCGCAAGGAGCTGGCTACACCTTC. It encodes CASSQDPQGAGYTF.